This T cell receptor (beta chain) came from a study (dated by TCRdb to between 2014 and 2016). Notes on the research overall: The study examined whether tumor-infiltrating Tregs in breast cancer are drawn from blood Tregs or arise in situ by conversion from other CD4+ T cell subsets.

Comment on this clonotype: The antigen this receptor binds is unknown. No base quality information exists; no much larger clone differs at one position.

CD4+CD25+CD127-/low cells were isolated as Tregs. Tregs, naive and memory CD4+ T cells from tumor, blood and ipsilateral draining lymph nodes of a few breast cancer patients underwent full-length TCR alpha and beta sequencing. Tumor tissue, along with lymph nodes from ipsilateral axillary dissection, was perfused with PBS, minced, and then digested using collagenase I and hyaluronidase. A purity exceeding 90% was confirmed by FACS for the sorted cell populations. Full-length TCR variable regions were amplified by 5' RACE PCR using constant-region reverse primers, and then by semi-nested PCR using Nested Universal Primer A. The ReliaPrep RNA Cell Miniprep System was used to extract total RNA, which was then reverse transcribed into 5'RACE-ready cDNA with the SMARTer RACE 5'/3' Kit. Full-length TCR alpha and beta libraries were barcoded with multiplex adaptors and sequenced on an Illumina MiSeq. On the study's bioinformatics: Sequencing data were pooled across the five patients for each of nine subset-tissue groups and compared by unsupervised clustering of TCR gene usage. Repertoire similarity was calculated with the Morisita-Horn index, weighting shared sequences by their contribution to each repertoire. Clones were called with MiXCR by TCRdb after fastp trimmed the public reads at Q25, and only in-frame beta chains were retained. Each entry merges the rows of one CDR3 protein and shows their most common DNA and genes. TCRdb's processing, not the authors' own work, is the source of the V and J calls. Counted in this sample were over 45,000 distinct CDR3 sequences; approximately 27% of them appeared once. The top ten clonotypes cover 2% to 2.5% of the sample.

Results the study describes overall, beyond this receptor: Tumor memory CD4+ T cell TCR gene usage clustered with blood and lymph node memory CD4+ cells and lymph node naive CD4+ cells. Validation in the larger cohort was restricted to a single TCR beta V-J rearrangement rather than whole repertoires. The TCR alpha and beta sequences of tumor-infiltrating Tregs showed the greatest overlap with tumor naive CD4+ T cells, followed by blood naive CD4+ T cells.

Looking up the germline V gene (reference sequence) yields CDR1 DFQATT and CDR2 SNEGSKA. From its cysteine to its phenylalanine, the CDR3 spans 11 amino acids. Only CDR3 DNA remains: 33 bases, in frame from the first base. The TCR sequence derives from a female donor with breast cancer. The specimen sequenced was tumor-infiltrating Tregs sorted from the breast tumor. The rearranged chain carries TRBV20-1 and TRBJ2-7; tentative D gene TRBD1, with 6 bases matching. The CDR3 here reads CRVDSSYEQYF. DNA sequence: TGCAGGGTGGACAGTTCCTACGAGCAGTACTTC.